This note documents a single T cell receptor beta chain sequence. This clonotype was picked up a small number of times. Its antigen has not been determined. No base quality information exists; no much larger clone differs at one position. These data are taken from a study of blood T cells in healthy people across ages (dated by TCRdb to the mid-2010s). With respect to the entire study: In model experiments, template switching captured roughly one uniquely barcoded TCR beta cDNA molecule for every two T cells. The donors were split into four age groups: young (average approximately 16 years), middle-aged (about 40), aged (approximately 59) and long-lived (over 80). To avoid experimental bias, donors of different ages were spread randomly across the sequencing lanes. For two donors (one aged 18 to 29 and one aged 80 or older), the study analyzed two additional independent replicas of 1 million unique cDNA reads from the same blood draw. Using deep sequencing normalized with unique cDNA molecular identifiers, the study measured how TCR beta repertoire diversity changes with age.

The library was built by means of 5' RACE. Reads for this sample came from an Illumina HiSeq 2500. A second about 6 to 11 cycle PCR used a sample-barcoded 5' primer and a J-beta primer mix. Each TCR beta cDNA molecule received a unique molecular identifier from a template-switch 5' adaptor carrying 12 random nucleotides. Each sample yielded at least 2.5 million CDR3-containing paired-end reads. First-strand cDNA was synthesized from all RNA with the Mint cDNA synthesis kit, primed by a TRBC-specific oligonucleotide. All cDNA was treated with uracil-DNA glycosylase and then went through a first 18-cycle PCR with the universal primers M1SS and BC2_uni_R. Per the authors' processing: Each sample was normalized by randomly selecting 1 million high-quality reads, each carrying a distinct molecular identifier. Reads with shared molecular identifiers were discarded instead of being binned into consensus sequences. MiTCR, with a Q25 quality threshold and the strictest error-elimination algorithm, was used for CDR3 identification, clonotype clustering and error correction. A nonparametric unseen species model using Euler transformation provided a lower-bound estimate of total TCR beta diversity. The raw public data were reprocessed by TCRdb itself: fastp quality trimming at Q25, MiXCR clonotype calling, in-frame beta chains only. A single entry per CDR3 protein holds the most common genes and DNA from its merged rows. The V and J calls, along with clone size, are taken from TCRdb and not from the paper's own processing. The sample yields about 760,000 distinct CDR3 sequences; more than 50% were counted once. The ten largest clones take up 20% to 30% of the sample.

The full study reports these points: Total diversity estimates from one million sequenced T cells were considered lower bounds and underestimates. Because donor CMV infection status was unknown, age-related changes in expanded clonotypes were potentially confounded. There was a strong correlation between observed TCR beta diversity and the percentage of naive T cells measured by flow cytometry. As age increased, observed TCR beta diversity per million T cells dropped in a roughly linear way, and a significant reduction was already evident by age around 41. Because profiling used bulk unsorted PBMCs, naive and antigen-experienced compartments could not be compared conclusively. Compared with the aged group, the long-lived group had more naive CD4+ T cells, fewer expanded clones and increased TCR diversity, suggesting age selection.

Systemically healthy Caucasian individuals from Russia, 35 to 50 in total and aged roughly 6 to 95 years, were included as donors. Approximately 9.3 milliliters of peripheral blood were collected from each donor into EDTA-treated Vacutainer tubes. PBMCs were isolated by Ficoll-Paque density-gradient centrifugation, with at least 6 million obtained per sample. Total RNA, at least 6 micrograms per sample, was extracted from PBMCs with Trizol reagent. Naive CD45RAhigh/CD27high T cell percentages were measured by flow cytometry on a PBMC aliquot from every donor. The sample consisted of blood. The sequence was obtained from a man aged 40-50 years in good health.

The encoded CDR3 is CASSWTENTEAFF. The DNA sequence is as follows: TGTGCCAGCAGTTGGACAGAGAACACTGAAGCTTTCTTT. The V and J genes are TRBV27 and TRBJ1-1; TRBD1 might be the D gene, on 6 matching bases. CDR1 and CDR2 were assigned from the germline V gene (reference sequence) as MNHEY and SMNVEV. V loses 4 bases, J loses 1 base, and the germline ends lie 7 bases apart. The CDR3 sequence holds 13 residues, the cysteine and phenylalanine included. Of all the DNA, just the CDR3 is kept, 39 bases in frame from base 1.